This T cell receptor (beta chain) was recorded in a study of blood T cell repertoires in COVID-19. This CDR3 region has 14 residues. Trimming stripped 4 bases from V and 6 bases from J, with 18 bases between. Germline lookup yields CDR1 GTSNPN and CDR2 SVGIG (reference sequence). Using immunoSEQ multiplex PCR, the repertoire was profiled, and TCRdb retains in-frame clones only, with some absent. Seen here are some 140,000 clones, over 75% observed once, and the top ten hold approximately 0.6%. This clone was detected only once. The rearrangement uses TRBV30 and TRBJ1-1; D possibly corresponds to TRBD1 (6 bases). Source material: peripheral blood. The sequence was obtained from a man in his 60s with COVID-19, enrolled during active disease. Written as DNA, the CDR3 is TGTGCCTGGAACAAGCAGGGGTTGTTCGCTGAAGCTTTCTTT. Amino acids: CAWNKQGLFAEAFF.